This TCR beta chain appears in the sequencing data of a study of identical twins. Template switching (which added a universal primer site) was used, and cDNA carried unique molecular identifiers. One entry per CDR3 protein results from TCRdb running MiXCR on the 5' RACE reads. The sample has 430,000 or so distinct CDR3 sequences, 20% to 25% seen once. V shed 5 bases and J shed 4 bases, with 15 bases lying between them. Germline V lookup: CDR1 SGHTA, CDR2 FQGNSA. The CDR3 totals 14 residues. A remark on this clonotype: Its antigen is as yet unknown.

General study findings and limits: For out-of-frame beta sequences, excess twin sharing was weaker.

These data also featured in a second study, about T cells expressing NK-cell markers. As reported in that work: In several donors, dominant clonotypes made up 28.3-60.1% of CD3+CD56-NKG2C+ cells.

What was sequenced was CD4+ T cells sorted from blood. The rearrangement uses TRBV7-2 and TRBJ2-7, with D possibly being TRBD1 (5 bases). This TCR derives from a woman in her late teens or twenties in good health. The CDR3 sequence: CASSPSQGFYEQYF. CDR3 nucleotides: TGTGCCAGCAGCCCGAGCCAGGGTTTTTACGAGCAGTACTTC.